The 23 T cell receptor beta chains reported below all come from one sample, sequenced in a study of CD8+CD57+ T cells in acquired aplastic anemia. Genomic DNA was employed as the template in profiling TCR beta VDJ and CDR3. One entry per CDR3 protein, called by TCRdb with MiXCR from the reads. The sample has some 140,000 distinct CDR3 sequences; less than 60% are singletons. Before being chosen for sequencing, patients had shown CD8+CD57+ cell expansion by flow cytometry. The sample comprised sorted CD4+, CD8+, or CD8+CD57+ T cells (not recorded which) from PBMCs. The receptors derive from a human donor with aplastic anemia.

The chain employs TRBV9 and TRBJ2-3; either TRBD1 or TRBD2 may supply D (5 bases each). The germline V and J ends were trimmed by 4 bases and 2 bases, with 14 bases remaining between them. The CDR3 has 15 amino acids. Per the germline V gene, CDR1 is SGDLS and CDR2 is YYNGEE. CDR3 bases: TGTGCCAGCAGCCAAAAGAGGGGCGACACAGATACGCAGTATTTT. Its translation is CASSQKRGDTDTQYF.

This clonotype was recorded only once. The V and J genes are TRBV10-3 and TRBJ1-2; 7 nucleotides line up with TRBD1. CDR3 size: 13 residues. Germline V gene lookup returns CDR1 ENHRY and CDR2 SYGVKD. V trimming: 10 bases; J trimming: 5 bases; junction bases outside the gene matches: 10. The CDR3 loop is CATEAGDRYGYTF. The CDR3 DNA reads TGTGCCACCGAGGCCGGGGACAGATATGGCTACACCTTC.

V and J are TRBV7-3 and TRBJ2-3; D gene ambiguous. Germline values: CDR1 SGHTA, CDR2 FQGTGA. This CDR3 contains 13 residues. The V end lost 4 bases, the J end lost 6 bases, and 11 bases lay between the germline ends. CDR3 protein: CASSSLVADTQYF. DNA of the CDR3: TGTGCCAGCAGCTCTTTAGTGGCGGATACGCAGTATTTT.

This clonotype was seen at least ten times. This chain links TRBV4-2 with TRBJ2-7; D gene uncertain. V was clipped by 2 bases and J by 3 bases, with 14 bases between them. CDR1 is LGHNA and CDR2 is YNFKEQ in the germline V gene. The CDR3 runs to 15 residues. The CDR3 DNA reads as TGTGCCAGCAGCCAAACTTCAGGCGAGTTCTACGAGCAGTACTTC. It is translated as CASSQTSGEFYEQYF.

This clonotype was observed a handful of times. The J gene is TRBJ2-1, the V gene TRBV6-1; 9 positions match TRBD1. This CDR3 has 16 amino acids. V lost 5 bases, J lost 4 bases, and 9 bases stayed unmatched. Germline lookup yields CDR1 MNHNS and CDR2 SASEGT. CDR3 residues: CASSPRGQGLYNEQFF. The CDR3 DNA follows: TGTGCCAGCAGTCCCCGAGGACAGGGGCTTTACAATGAGCAGTTCTTC.

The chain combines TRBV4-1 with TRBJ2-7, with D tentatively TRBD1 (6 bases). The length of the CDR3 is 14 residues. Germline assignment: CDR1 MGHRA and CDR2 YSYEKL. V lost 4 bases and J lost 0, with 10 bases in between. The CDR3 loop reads CASSPETGSYEQYF. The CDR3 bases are TGCGCCAGCAGCCCCGAGACAGGCTCCTACGAGCAGTACTTC.

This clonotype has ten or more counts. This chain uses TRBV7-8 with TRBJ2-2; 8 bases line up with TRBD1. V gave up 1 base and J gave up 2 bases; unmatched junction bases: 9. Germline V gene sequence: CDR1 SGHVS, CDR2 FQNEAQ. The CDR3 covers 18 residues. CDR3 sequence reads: CASSLGITGGLNTGELFF. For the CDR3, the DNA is TGTGCCAGCAGCTTAGGGATAACAGGGGGACTTAACACCGGGGAGCTGTTTTTT.

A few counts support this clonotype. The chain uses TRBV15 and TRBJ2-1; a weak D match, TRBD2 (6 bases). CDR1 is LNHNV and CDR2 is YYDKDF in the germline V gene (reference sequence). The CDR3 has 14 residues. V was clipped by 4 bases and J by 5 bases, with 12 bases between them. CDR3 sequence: CATSNRLGNNEQFF. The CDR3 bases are TGTGCCACCAGCAACAGACTAGGCAACAATGAGCAGTTCTTC.

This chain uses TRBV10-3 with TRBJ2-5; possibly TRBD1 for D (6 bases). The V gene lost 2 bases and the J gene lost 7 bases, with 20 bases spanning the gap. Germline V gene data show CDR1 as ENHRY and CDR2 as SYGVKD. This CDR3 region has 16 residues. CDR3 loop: CAISEGGQAIFGTQYF. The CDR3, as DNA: TGTGCCATCAGTGAGGGGGGACAAGCGATATTTGGGACCCAGTACTTC.

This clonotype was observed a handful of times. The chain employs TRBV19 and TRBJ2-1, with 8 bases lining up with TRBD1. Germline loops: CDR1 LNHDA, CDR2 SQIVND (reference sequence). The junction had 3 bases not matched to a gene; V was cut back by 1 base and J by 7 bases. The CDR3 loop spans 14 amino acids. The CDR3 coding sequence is TGTGCCAGTAGTATAGGGGGGGACAGGAATGAGCAGTTCTTC. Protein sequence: CASSIGGDRNEQFF.

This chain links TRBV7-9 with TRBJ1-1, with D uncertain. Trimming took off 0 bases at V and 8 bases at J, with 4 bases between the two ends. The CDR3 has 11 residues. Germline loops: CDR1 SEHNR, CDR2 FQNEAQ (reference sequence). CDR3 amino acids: CASSLAAEAFF. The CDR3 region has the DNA TGTGCCAGCAGCTTAGCGGCGGAAGCTTTCTTT.

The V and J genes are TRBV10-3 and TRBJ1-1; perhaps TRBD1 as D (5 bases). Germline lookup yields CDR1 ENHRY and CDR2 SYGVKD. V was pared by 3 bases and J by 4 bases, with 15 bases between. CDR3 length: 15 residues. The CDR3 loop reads CAISDDGSGGTEAFF. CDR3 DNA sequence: TGTGCCATCAGTGACGACGGGTCGGGGGGCACTGAAGCTTTCTTT.

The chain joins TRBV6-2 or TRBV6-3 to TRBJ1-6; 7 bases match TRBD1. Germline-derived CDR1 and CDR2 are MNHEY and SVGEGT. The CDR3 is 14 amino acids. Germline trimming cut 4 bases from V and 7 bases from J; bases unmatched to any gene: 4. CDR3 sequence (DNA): TGTGCCAGCAGTTCCGGGACAGAGAATTCACCCCTCCACTTT. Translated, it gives CASSSGTENSPLHF.

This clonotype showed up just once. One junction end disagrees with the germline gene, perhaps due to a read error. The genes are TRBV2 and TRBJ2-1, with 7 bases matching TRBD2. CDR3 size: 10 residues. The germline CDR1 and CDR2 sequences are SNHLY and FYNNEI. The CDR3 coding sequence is TGTGCCAGCAGTGGCGGGAGCGCGGTCTTC. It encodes CASSGGSAVF.

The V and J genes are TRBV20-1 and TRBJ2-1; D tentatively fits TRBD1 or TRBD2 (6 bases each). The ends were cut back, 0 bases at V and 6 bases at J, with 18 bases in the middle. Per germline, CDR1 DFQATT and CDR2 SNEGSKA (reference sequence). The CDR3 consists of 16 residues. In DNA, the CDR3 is TGCAGTGCTAGAGATGCTGCGGGAAGGGGGATCAATGAGCAGTTCTTC. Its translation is CSARDAAGRGINEQFF.

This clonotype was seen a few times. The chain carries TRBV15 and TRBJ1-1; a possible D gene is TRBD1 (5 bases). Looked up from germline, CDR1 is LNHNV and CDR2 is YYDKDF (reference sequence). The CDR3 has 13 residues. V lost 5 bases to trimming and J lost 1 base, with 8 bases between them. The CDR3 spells CATSYGQNTEAFF. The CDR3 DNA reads TGTGCCACCAGCTACGGACAGAACACTGAAGCTTTCTTT.

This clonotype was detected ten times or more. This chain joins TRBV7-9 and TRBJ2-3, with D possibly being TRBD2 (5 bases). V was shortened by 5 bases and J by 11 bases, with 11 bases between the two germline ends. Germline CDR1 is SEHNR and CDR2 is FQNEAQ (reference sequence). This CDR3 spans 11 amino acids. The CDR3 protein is CASSPGNRQYF. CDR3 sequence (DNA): TGTGCCAGCAGCCCCGGGAATAGGCAGTATTTT.

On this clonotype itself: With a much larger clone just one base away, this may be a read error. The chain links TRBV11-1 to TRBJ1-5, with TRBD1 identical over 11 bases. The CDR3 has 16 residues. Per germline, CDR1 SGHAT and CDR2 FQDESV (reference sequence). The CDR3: CASSRGGQGASQPQHF. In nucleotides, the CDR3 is TGCGCCAGCAGCCGGGGAGGACAGGGGGCGTCTCAGCCCCAGCATTTT.

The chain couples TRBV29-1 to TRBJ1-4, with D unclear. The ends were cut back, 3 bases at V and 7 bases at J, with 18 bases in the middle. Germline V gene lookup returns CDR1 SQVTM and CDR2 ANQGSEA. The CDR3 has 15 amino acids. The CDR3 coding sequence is TGCAGCGTTGATGTGAGGACCGTAGAGCGTGAAAAACTGTTTTTT. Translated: CSVDVRTVEREKLFF. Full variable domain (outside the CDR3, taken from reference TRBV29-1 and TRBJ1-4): SAVISQKPSRDICQRGTSLTIQCQVDSQVTMMFWYRQQPGQSLTLIATANQGSEATYESGFVIDKFPISRPNLTFSTLTVSNMSPEDSSIYLCSVDVRTVEREKLFFGSGTQLSVL.

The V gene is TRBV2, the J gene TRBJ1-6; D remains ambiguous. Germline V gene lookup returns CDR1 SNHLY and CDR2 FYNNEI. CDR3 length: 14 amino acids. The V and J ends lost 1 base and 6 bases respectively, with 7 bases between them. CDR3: CASSEGQLNSPLHF. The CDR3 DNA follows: TGTGCCAGCAGTGAAGGCCAGCTTAATTCACCCCTCCACTTT.

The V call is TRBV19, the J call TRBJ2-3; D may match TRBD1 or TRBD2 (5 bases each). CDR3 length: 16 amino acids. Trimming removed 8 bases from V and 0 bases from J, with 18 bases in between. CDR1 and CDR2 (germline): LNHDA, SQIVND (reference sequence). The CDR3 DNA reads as TGTGCCAGTTGTACCGGGACCAGGACTAGCACAGATACGCAGTATTTT. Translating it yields CASCTGTRTSTDTQYF.

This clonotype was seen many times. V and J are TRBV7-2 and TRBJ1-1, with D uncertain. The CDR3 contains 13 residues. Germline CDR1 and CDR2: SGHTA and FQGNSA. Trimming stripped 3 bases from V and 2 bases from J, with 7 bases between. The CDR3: CASSLWFNTEAFF. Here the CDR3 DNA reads TGTGCCAGCAGCTTGTGGTTCAACACTGAAGCTTTCTTT.

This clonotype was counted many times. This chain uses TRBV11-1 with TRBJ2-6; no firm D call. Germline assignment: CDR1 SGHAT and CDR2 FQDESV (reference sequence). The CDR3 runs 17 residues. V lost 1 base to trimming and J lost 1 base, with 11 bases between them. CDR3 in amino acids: CASSLVGFGSGANVLTF. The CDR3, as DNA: TGTGCCAGCAGCTTAGTCGGATTCGGATCTGGGGCCAACGTCCTGACTTTC.